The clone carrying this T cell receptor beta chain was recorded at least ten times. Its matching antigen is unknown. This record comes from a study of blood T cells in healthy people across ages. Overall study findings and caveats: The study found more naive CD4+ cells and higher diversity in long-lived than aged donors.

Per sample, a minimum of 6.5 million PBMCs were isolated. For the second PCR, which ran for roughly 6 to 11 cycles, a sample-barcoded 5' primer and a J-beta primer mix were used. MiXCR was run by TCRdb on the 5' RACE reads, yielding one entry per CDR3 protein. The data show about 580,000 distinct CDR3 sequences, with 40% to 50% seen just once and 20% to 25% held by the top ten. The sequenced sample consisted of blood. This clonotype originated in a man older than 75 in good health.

The CDR3 DNA is TGCAGTGCGAAGACTAGCGGGGGGGGCTCCTACAATGAGCAGTTCTTC. Its protein product is CSAKTSGGGSYNEQFF. The chain employs TRBV20-1 and TRBJ2-1; TRBD2 aligns across 14 bases. CDR1 and CDR2 from the germline V gene are DFQATT and SNEGSKA (reference sequence). V lost 6 bases to trimming and J lost 0 bases; unmatched junction nucleotides: 4. This CDR3 comprises 16 residues.